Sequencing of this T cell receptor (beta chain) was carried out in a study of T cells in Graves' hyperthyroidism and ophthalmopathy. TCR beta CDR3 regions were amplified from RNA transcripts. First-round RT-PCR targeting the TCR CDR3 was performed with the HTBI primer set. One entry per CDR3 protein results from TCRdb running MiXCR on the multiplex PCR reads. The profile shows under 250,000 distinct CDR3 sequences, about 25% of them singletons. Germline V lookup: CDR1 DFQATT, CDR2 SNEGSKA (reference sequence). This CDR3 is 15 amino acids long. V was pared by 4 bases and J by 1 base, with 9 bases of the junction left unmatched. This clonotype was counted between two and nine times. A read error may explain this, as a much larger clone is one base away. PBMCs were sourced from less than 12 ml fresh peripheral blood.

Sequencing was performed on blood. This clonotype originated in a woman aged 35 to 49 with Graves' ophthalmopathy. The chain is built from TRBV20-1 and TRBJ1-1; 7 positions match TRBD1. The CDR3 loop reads CSATRAGTANTEAFF. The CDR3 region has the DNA TGCAGTGCTACCCGAGCTGGGACAGCGAACACTGAAGCTTTCTTT.